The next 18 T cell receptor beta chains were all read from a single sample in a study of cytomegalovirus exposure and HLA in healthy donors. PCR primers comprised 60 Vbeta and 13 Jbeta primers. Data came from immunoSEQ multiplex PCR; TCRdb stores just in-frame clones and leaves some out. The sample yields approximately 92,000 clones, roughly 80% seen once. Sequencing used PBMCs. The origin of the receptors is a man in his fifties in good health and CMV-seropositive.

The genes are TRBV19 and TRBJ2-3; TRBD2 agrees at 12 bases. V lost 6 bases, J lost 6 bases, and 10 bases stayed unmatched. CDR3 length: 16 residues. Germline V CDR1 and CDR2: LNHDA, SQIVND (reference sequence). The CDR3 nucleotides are TGTGCCAGTAGCCCTACTAGCGGGGGGAAGGTGGATACGCAGTATTTT. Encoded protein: CASSPTSGGKVDTQYF.

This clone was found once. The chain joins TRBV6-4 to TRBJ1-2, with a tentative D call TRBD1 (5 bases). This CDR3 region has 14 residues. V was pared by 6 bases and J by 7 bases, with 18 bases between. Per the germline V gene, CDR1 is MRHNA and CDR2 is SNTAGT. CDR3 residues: CASRSSGTAGGYTF. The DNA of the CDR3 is TGTGCCAGCAGATCGTCCGGGACTGCGGGTGGCTACACCTTC.

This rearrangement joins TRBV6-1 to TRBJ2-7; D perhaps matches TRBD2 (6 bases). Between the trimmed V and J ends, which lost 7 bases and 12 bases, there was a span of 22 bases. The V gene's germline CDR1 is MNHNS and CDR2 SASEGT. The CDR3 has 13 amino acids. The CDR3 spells CASNINEEGTWYF. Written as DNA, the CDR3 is TGTGCCAGCAACATAAACGAGGAGGGGACTTGGTACTTC.

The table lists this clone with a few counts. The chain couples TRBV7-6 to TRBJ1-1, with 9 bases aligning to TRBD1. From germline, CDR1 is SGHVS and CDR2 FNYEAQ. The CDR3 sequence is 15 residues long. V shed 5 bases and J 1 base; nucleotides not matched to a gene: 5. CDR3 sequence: CASSHPGQGNTEAFF. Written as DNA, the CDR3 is TGTGCCAGCAGCCATCCGGGACAGGGGAACACTGAAGCTTTCTTT.

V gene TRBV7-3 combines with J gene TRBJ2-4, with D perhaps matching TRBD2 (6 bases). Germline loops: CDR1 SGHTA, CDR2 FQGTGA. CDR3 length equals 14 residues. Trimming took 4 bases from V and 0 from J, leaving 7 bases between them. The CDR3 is CASSSGLAKNIQYF. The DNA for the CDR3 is TGTGCCAGCAGCTCGGGACTAGCCAAAAACATTCAGTACTTC.

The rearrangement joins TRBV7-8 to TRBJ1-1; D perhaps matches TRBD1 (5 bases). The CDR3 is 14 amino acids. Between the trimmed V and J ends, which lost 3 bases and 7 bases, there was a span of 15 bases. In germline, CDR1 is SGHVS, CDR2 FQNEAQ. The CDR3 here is CASSFSNGGNEAFF. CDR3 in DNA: TGTGCCAGCAGCTTCAGCAACGGGGGGAATGAAGCTTTCTTT. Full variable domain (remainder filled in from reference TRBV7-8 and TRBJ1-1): GAGVSQSPRYKVAKRGQDVALRCDPISGHVSLFWYQQALGQGPEFLTYFQNEAQLDKSGLPSDRFFAERPEGSVSTLKIQRTQQEDSAVYLCASSFSNGGNEAFFGQGTRLTVV.

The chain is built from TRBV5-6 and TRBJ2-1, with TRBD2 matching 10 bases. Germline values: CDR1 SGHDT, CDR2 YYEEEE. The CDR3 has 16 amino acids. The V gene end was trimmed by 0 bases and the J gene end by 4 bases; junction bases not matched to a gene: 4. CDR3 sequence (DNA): TGTGCCAGCAGCTTGGCTCTAGCGGGGGTGTACAATGAGCAGTTCTTC. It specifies CASSLALAGVYNEQFF.

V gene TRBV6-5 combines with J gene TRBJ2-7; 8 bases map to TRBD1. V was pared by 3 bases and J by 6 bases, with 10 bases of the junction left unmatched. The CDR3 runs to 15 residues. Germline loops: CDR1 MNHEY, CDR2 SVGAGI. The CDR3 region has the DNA TGTGCCAGCAGTTATTCCCTGGACAGGGAATGCGAGCAGTACTTC. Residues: CASSYSLDRECEQYF.

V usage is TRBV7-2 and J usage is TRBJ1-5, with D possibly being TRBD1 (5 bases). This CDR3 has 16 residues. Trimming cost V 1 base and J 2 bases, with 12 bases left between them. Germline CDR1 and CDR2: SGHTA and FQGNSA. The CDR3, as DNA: TGTGCCAGCAGCTTAGATCCAGGGCTGGGCAATCAGCCCCAGCATTTT. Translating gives CASSLDPGLGNQPQHF.

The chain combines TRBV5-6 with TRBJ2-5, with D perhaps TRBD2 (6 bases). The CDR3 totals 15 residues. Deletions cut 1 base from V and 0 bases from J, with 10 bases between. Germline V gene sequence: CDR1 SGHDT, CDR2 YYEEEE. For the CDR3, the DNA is TGTGCCAGCAGCTTGCGGGGACTGTACCAAGAGACCCAGTACTTC. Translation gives CASSLRGLYQETQYF.

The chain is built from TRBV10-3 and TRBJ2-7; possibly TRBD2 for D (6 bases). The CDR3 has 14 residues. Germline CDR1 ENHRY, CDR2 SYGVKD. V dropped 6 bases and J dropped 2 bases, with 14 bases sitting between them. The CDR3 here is CAIRPSGLAYEQYF. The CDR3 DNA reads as TGTGCCATCAGGCCCTCGGGACTGGCCTACGAGCAGTACTTC.

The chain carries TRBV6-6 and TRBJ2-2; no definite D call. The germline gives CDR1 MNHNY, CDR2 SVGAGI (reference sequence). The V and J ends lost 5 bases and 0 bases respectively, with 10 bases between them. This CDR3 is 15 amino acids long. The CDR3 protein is CASSPQYANTGELFF. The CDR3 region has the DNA TGTGCCAGCAGTCCACAATACGCGAACACCGGGGAGCTGTTTTTT.

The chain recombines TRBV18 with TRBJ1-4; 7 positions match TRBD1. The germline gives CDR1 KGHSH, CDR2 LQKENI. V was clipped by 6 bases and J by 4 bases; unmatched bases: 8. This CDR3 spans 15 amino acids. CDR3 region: CASSPPGQLNEKLFF. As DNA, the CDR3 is TGTGCCAGCTCCCCGCCGGGACAGCTTAATGAAAAACTGTTTTTT.

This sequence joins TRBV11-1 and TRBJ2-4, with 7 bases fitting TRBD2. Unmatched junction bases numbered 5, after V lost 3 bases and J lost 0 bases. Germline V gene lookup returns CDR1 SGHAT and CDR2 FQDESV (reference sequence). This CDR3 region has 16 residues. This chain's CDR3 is CASSLTGTIAKNIQYF. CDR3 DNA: TGTGCCAGCAGCTTGACCGGGACTATAGCCAAAAACATTCAGTACTTC.

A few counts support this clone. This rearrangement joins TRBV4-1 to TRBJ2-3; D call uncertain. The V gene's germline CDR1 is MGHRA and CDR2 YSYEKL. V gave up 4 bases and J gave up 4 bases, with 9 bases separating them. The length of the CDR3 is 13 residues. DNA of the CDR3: TGCGCCAGCAGCCTAGGCGGTGCAGATACGCAGTATTTT. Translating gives CASSLGGADTQYF.

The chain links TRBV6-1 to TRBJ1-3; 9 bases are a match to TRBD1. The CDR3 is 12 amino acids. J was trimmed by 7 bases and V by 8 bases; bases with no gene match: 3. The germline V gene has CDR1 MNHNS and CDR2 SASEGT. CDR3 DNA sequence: TGTGCCAGCGGGACAGGGCAGAACACCATATATTTT. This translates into CASGTGQNTIYF.

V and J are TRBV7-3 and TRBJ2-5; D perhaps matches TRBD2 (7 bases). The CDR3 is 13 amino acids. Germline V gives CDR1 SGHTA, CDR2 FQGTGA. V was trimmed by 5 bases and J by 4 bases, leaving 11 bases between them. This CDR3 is CASSGGAGETQYF. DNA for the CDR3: TGTGCCAGCAGCGGGGGGGCTGGAGAGACCCAGTACTTC.

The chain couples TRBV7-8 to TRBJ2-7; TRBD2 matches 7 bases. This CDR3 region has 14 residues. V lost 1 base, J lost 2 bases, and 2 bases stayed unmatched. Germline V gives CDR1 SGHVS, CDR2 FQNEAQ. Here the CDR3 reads CASSLVRGAYEQYF. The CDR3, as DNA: TGTGCCAGCAGCTTAGTACGGGGGGCCTACGAGCAGTACTTC.